The rows below give T cell receptor beta chains drawn from one sample of a study of Ad26.COV2.S vaccination and SARS-CoV-2 variants. Generated by immunoSEQ multiplex PCR, the TCRdb table keeps only in-frame clones and is missing some. The data contain 380,000 or so clones, 83% of them seen just once; the ten biggest clones take up approximately 7.8%. Sample: peripheral blood, taken in a trial of Ad26.COV2.S vaccine versus placebo. All receptors derive from a person between 18 and 65 years old who received the Ad26.COV2.S COVID-19 vaccine or a placebo. Each CDR3 is given with its conserved first and last residue. The D gene is left open where the match is weak. Size is stated for part of the rows, as once, few or many counts, or as a class when the clone is expanded.

v_gene,d_gene,abundance,j_gene,CDR3aa,CDR3nt
TRBV4-1,.,.,TRBJ1-4,CASSRTQARVRVGEKLFF,TGCGCCAGCAGCCGCACCCAGGCTCGAGTCAGGGTTGGGGAAAAACTGTTTTTT
TRBV15,.,.,TRBJ2-5,CATSIGLTETQYF,TGTGCCACCAGCATTGGACTTACAGAGACCCAGTACTTC
TRBV5-1,.,.,TRBJ1-1,CASSRSSGSMGTEAFF,TGCGCCAGCAGCCGGTCGTCGGGGTCCATGGGCACTGAAGCTTTCTTT
TRBV6-1,.,once,TRBJ1-2,CASIHGGGYGYTF,TGTGCCAGCATCCACGGGGGGGGCTATGGCTACACCTTC
TRBV29-1,.,.,TRBJ1-1,CSVDRSEAFF,TGCAGCGTCGACCGATCTGAAGCTTTCTTT
TRBV14,TRBD1,once,TRBJ1-2,CASSAWTGGFGYTF,TGTGCCAGCAGCGCGTGGACAGGGGGCTTTGGCTACACCTTC
TRBV28,.,.,TRBJ1-4,CASSFEGTNEKLFF,TGTGCCAGCAGTTTCGAGGGGACTAATGAAAAACTGTTTTTT
TRBV7-2,.,.,TRBJ1-5,CASSLVDQPQHF,TGTGCCAGCAGCTTAGTCGACCAGCCCCAGCATTTT
TRBV7-3,.,.,TRBJ2-7,CASSPAPGAYEQYF,TGTGCCAGCAGCCCTGCCCCAGGGGCCTACGAGCAGTACTTC
TRBV3-1/TRBV3-2,.,few,TRBJ1-2,CASSQGVGGYTF,TGTGCCAGCAGCCAAGGTGTCGGTGGCTACACCTTC
TRBV7-9,.,.,TRBJ2-7,CASSLGRTPAYEQYF,TGTGCCAGCAGCTTAGGCAGGACGCCCGCCTACGAGCAGTACTTC
TRBV7-6,TRBD1,few,TRBJ1-1,CASSPGTGGRGTEAFF,TGTGCCAGCAGTCCCGGGACAGGGGGCAGGGGGACTGAAGCTTTCTTT
TRBV7-9,.,once,TRBJ1-5,CASSAAGGGAYEPQHF,TGTGCCAGCAGCGCAGCAGGCGGGGGGGCCTACGAGCCCCAGCATTTT
TRBV6-5,.,.,TRBJ2-7,CASKQWGESSYEQYF,TGTGCCTCCAAGCAGTGGGGGGAGAGCTCCTACGAGCAGTACTTC
TRBV5-4,.,.,TRBJ1-2,CASSQTVAYGYTF,TGTGCCAGCAGCCAGACCGTCGCCTATGGCTACACCTTC
TRBV12-5,.,few,TRBJ2-7,CASGSPADSYEQYF,TGTGCTAGTGGTTCTCCCGCCGACAGCTACGAGCAGTACTTC
TRBV19,.,.,TRBJ1-3,CASSTAQLNTIYF,TGTGCCAGTAGTACCGCCCAGCTAAACACCATATATTTT
TRBV27,.,.,TRBJ1-1,CASSFGASNTEAFF,TGTGCCAGCAGTTTTGGGGCGTCGAACACTGAAGCTTTCTTT
TRBV18,TRBD1,once,TRBJ2-5,CASSPTGASMETQYF,TGTGCCAGCTCTCCGACAGGGGCATCGATGGAGACCCAGTACTTC
TRBV18,TRBD1,.,TRBJ1-3,CATSTGVGNTIYF,TGTGCCACCTCAACAGGGGTCGGAAACACCATATATTTT
TRBV24-1,TRBD2,.,TRBJ2-5,CATSDLALGAGEETQYF,TGTGCCACCAGTGATTTGGCCTTAGGAGCGGGGGAAGAGACCCAGTACTTC
TRBV5-6,TRBD2,.,TRBJ2-2,CASNPGLAGDGGELFF,TGTGCCAGCAACCCGGGGTTAGCGGGAGATGGCGGGGAGCTGTTTTTT
TRBV7-2,.,.,TRBJ2-2,CASRPPTPGAPGELFF,TGTGCCAGCAGACCCCCAACTCCCGGGGCCCCCGGGGAGCTGTTTTTT
TRBV30,TRBD1,.,TRBJ1-2,CAWDRVSRWNGYTF,TGTGCCTGGGACAGGGTTTCCCGTTGGAATGGCTACACCTTC
TRBV11-3,TRBD1,once,TRBJ2-6,CASRRTGAGANVLTF,TGTGCCAGCAGGAGGACAGGGGCTGGGGCCAACGTCCTGACTTTC
TRBV19,.,.,TRBJ1-1,CASSPYSGGTEAFF,TGTGCCAGTAGTCCCTACTCCGGGGGCACTGAAGCTTTCTTT
TRBV5-1,.,.,TRBJ2-7,CASSLDPGNYEQYF,TGCGCCAGCAGCTTGGATCCAGGGAATTACGAGCAGTACTTC
TRBV5-1,.,.,TRBJ2-7,CASSLGQPLFSYEQYF,TGCGCCAGCAGCTTGGGACAGCCACTTTTCTCCTACGAGCAGTACTTC
TRBV3-1/TRBV3-2,.,.,TRBJ1-1,CASSLGGATEAFF,TGTGCCAGCAGCCTGGGGGGCGCCACTGAAGCTTTCTTT
TRBV7-9,TRBD1,.,TRBJ1-4,CASSLQGAGNEKLFF,TGTGCCAGCAGCCTCCAGGGGGCCGGTAATGAAAAACTGTTTTTT
TRBV2,.,.,TRBJ1-4,CASKGEVVEKLFF,TGTGCCAGCAAGGGAGAGGTGGTTGAAAAACTGTTTTTT
TRBV24-1,.,few,TRBJ1-5,CATARRGSNQPQHF,TGTGCCACAGCAAGGCGGGGGAGCAATCAGCCCCAGCATTTT
TRBV11-2,.,.,TRBJ1-1,CASSLIQGVTEAFF,TGTGCCAGCAGCTTGATCCAGGGTGTAACTGAAGCTTTCTTT
TRBV5-1,.,.,TRBJ2-7,CASSWTTQSYEQYF,TGCGCCAGCAGCTGGACTACACAATCCTACGAGCAGTACTTC
TRBV4-1,.,.,TRBJ2-4,CASSRRLDLAKNIQYF,TGCGCCAGCAGCCGCCGACTAGACCTAGCCAAAAACATTCAGTACTTC
TRBV19,.,few,TRBJ1-1,CASSTGNTEAFF,TGTGCCAGTAGTACCGGGAACACTGAAGCTTTCTTT